These T cell receptor beta chains were read from a single sample in a study of blood T cell repertoires in COVID-19. Assay: immunoSEQ multiplex PCR; the TCRdb copy retains only in-frame clones and omits some. Of 230,000 or so clones detected, roughly 87% appear once; the ten largest clones hold 1.9%. The sequencing sample was made of peripheral blood. The source is a man aged 35-49 years with active or convalescent COVID-19. Both conserved end residues are part of each CDR3. The D gene is left open where the match is weak. Part of the rows lack a size; the others show once, few, many or a class for expanded clones.

- TRBJ2-4 TRBV28 - TGTGCCAGCAGCCCCCGCGGCAAAAACATTCAGTACTTC CASSPRGKNIQYF
- TRBJ2-1 TRBV27 - TGTGCCAGCAGTCTTAGCAGAAGCTCCTACAATGAGCAGTTCTTC CASSLSRSSYNEQFF
- TRBJ2-7 TRBV6-5 - TGTGCCAGCACACGGGACACCTTCTCCTACGAGCAGTACTTC CASTRDTFSYEQYF
- TRBJ2-3 TRBV5-5 - TGTGCCAGCAGCCCACCTAGGGGCAGCAGCACAGATACGCAGTATTTT CASSPPRGSSTDTQYF
- TRBJ2-1 TRBV24-1 - TGTGCCACCAGTAGAGGGCCGGCGGATGTTAGCTCCTACAATGAGCAGTTCTTC CATSRGPADVSSYNEQFF
- TRBJ2-7 TRBV11-2 TRBD1 TGTGCCAGCAGCTTAGCGACAGGGAGCTCCTACGAGCAGTACTTC CASSLATGSSYEQYF
- TRBJ2-3 TRBV2 TRBD2 TGTGCCAGCACTCTACGACTAGCGGGAGATTTTAGCACAGATACGCAGTATTTT CASTLRLAGDFSTDTQYF
- TRBJ2-3 TRBV20-1 - TGCAGTGCTAGTAATATCGATACGCAGTATTTT CSASNIDTQYF
- TRBJ2-3 TRBV7-2 TRBD1 TGTGCCAGCAGCCCGGGTGGGGACAGGGCTAGCACAGATACGCAGTATTTT CASSPGGDRASTDTQYF
- TRBJ2-7 TRBV5-1 TRBD1 TGCGCCAGCGGAGAGGGGGCAAGTTACGAGCAGTACTTC CASGEGASYEQYF
- TRBJ1-2 TRBV28 - TGTGCCTCCACAAGCGGGGGGTTTAACTATGGCTACACCTTC CASTSGGFNYGYTF
- TRBJ1-6 TRBV28 - TGTGCCAGCAGTTTTTCAGACAGACATAATTCACCCCTCCACTTT CASSFSDRHNSPLHF
- TRBJ2-7 TRBV9 TRBD2 TGTGCCAGCAGCGTCTCTACTAGCGGGGACTCCTACGAGCAGTACTTC CASSVSTSGDSYEQYF
- TRBJ2-4 TRBV30 - TGTGCCTGGAGTGAGACACGGATAGCCAAAAACATTCAGTACTTC CAWSETRIAKNIQYF
- TRBJ2-7 TRBV5-1 TRBD1 TGCGCCAGCAGGGTCGACAGGGAATACTACGAGCAGTACTTC CASRVDREYYEQYF
- TRBJ2-1 TRBV7-2 TRBD2 TGTGCCAGCAGCCTCACTAGCGGGGGGGCGTCTTACAATGAGCAGTTCTTC CASSLTSGGASYNEQFF
- TRBJ2-3 TRBV20-1 TRBD2 TGCAGTGCTAGTAAAGCGGGGGGCTCCCCTAGCACAGATACGCAGTATTTT CSASKAGGSPSTDTQYF
- TRBJ2-7 TRBV11-2 TRBD1 TGTGCCAGCAGCTTAGTCGCCCGGACAGGAGCCTACGAGCAGTACTTC CASSLVARTGAYEQYF
few TRBJ2-3 TRBV5-4 - TGTGCCAGCAGCTTGAGTCGGGAAGGAGATACGCAGTATTTT CASSLSREGDTQYF
- TRBJ1-3 TRBV6-2/TRBV6-3 - TGTGCCAGCAGTTACGCGGGGGCAAACACCATATATTTT CASSYAGANTIYF
- TRBJ1-4 TRBV5-1 TRBD1 TGCGCCAGCAGCTTGATGACAGGGACTGAAAAACTGTTTTTT CASSLMTGTEKLFF
- TRBJ2-1 TRBV6-1 TRBD1 TGTGCCAGCAGTTTAACAGGGGTGCCTTATAATGAGCAGTTCTTC CASSLTGVPYNEQFF
- TRBJ1-1 TRBV7-9 - TGTGCCAGCAGCTTAAGCTCAGGGGCCAACACTGAAGCTTTCTTT CASSLSSGANTEAFF
once TRBJ2-2 TRBV19 TRBD1 TGTGCCAGTAGCGACTCCCCGGGACAGGGTACCGGGGAGCTGTTTTTT CASSDSPGQGTGELFF
- TRBJ1-2 TRBV27 - TGTGCCAGCACCGCCGCCGGGTCTTCTAACTATGGCTACACCTTC CASTAAGSSNYGYTF
- TRBJ1-5 TRBV6-5 TRBD1 TGTGCCAGCAGCTTCAGGACAGGGGATCAGCCCCAGCATTTT CASSFRTGDQPQHF
- TRBJ2-3 TRBV2 - TGTGCCAGCGACAGGTTCTACACAGATACGCAGTATTTT CASDRFYTDTQYF
once TRBJ2-1 TRBV6-6 TRBD2 TGTGCCAGCAGGGGGAAACTAGCGGGAGGCAACAATGAGCAGTTCTTC CASRGKLAGGNNEQFF
- TRBJ1-2 TRBV3-1/TRBV3-2 TRBD1 TGTGCCAGCACCAAACAGGGGAAACTAGAGAATGGCTACACCTTC CASTKQGKLENGYTF
- TRBJ2-2 TRBV25-1 - TGTGCCAGCAGTGATCCAGACAGAATCGCGAACACCGGGGAGCTGTTTTTT CASSDPDRIANTGELFF
- TRBJ1-2 TRBV7-9 TRBD1 TGTGCCAGCAGCCACCGGGACAGGGTTACAGGCGGCTACACCTTC CASSHRDRVTGGYTF
- TRBJ1-2 TRBV19 - TGTGCCAGCCTAGCGGGGGATGGCTACACCTTC CASLAGDGYTF
once TRBJ1-2 TRBV6-5 - TGTGCCAGCAGTTTAAATAGCCGCTATGGCTACACCTTC CASSLNSRYGYTF
once TRBJ1-2 TRBV27 - TGTGCCAGCAGTTTCGGCCGGGAAGGTGGCTACACCTTC CASSFGREGGYTF
- TRBJ1-4 TRBV6-1 - TGTGCCAGCAGTGTTTGGGGCGCGTCCTCTAATGAAAAACTGTTTTTT CASSVWGASSNEKLFF
- TRBJ2-2 TRBV7-3 TRBD1 TGTGCCAGCAGCCGCGGGACAGGGTACACCGGGGAGCTGTTTTTT CASSRGTGYTGELFF